The clone carrying this T cell receptor beta chain was counted once. This sample is drawn from a study of cytomegalovirus exposure and HLA in healthy donors. The CDR3 is 12 residues long. Germline CDR1 reads SQVTM; CDR2 reads ANQGSEA. V lost 7 bases to trimming and J lost 5 bases, with 14 bases between them. The table came from immunoSEQ multiplex PCR; TCRdb's copy has only in-frame clones and leaves some out. The repertoire holds about 150,000 clones, with 89% as singletons. The clonotype originates from a woman aged 18-30 years in good health and CMV-seropositive. This chain links TRBV29-1 with TRBJ2-5; a possible D gene is TRBD2 (6 bases). The sequenced sample consisted of PBMCs. CDR3 DNA sequence: TGCAGCGCCGACACTAGCACGGAGACCCAGTACTTC. Translation gives CSADTSTETQYF.